A single sample is the source of the 26 T cell receptor beta chains below, sequenced in a study of Graves' ophthalmopathy and Graves' hyperthyroidism. Investigators amplified TCR beta CDR3 regions from RNA transcripts. HTBI primers primed a first-round RT-PCR, and a second-round multiplex PCR followed. TCRdb reprocessed the multiplex PCR reads via MiXCR and lists one record per CDR3 protein. This table holds 1 million to 1.3 million distinct CDR3 sequences, roughly two fifths found once. Sequenced material: peripheral blood or thyroid tissue (not recorded which). These receptors came from an adult man with Graves' hyperthyroidism.

This chain links TRBV12-3 or TRBV12-4 with TRBJ1-5, with a tentative D call TRBD1 (5 bases). The CDR3 sequence is 15 residues long. Trimming removed 0 bases at V and 4 bases at J, with 10 bases between. The chain's CDR3 is CASSLARGRNQPQHF. The CDR3 DNA follows: TGTGCCAGCAGTTTAGCGCGGGGGAGAAATCAGCCCCAGCATTTT.

The V call is TRBV7-2, the J call TRBJ2-5; 9 nucleotides match TRBD1. The germline V gene has CDR1 SGHTA and CDR2 FQGNSA. The length of the CDR3 is 13 residues. Trimming took 6 bases from V and 11 from J; bases not matched to a gene: 10. The DNA of the CDR3 is TGTGCCAGCAGGTCTGGGACAGGGTGGAGACAGTACTTC. This codes for CASRSGTGWRQYF.

This clonotype has a count of ten or more. This chain uses TRBV10-3 with TRBJ2-7; weak D call: TRBD1 (5 bases). Trimming cost V 10 bases and J 5 bases, with 18 bases left between them. Germline V gene lookup returns CDR1 ENHRY and CDR2 SYGVKD. The CDR3 is 13 amino acids. The CDR3 loop is CATTEQEPDEQYF. CDR3 in DNA: TGTGCCACCACAGAACAGGAACCCGACGAGCAGTACTTC.

This clonotype was counted between two and nine times. J is TRBJ1-5 and V is TRBV4-1; TRBD1 matches 7 bases. The CDR3 is made up of 13 amino acids. V shed 3 bases, J shed 13 bases, and the junction held 9 bases outside the gene matches. In germline, CDR1 is MGHRA, CDR2 YSYEKL. The DNA of the CDR3 is TGCGCCAGCAGCCAGTCAAGGGGGACAGCACAGCATTTT. It translates to CASSQSRGTAQHF.

This clonotype was seen only a few times. One end of the junction varies from germline; a read error may be responsible. V usage is TRBV14 and J usage is TRBJ1-6, with D tentatively TRBD1 (6 bases). Germline loops: CDR1 SGHDN, CDR2 FVKESK. This CDR3 contains 14 residues. The CDR3 DNA reads as TGTGCCAGCAGACAAGACAGGAATAATTCACCCCTCCACTTT. This gives the protein CASRQDRNNSPLHF.

The chain combines TRBV4-3 with TRBJ2-7, with D possibly matching TRBD1 (6 bases). Germline CDR1 and CDR2: LGHNA and YSLEER. The V end was cut by 2 bases, the J end by 3 bases, with 17 bases between. The length of the CDR3 is 16 residues. The CDR3 loop reads CASSQRERDNLYEQYF. The CDR3 region has the DNA TGCGCCAGCAGCCAAAGGGAACGGGACAACCTCTACGAGCAGTACTTC.

This clonotype was seen only a few times. The chain links TRBV6-6 to TRBJ2-7; D remains unclear. Germline CDR1 MNHNY, CDR2 SVGAGI (reference sequence). This CDR3 is 14 amino acids long. V lost 6 bases, J lost 5 bases, and 17 bases lay in between. CDR3 nucleotides: TGTGCCAGCAGCCCCGTATCGAAGGCCAACGAGCAGTACTTC. Encoded protein: CASSPVSKANEQYF.

This clonotype was seen at least ten times. The gene calls are TRBV7-9 and TRBJ1-6, with TRBD1 identical over 7 bases. Germline V lookup: CDR1 SEHNR, CDR2 FQNEAQ (reference sequence). Unmatched junction bases numbered 7, after V lost 1 base and J lost 7 bases. The CDR3 extends over 16 amino acids. Here the CDR3 reads CASSLGDRIGNSPLHF. CDR3 DNA: TGTGCCAGCAGCTTAGGGGACAGAATTGGGAATTCACCCCTCCACTTT.

This clonotype was found many times. The chain employs TRBV24-1 and TRBJ2-2; 10 bases fit TRBD1. The CDR3 spans 17 residues. Germline V gives CDR1 KGHDR, CDR2 SFDVKD. V lost 4 bases to trimming and J lost 5 bases; unmatched junction nucleotides: 9. The CDR3 bases are TGTGCCACCAGTGACCCGGGACAGGGGTTGGGAACCGGGGAGCTGTTTTTT. Translating gives CATSDPGQGLGTGELFF.

Only a few counts were recorded for this clonotype. This sequence may be a read error, since a much larger clone differs from it by one base. The chain recombines TRBV7-2 with TRBJ1-1; D is uncertain. The germline CDR1 and CDR2 sequences are SGHTA and FQGNSA. The CDR3 spans 15 residues. The CDR3 nucleotides read TGTGCCAGCAGCAAAGGAGCAGGAACCAACACTGAAGCTTCCTTT. This sequence encodes CASSKGAGTNTEASF. The full variable domain, its missing parts supplied by reference TRBV7-2 and TRBJ1-1, is GAGVSQSPSNKVTEKGKDVELRCDPISGHTALYWYRQSLGQGLEFLIYFQGNSAPDKSGLPSDRFSAERTGGSVSTLTIQRTQQEDSAVYLCASSKGAGTNTEASFGQGTRLTVV.

The chain joins TRBV5-1 to TRBJ1-3; TRBD1 aligns across 7 bases. The CDR3 spans 17 residues. V shed 1 base and J 4 bases; nucleotides not matched to a gene: 11. The germline CDR1 and CDR2 sequences are SGHRS and YFSETQ. CDR3 amino acids: CASSLFQGTGEGNTIYF. CDR3 coding DNA: TGCGCCAGCAGCTTGTTCCAGGGAACAGGGGAAGGAAACACCATATATTTT. The entire variable domain, with the rest obtained from reference TRBV5-1 and TRBJ1-3, is as follows: KAGVTQTPRYLIKTRGQQVTLSCSPISGHRSVSWYQQTPGQGLQFLFEYFSETQRNKGNFPGRFSGRQFSNSRSEMNVSTLELGDSALYLCASSLFQGTGEGNTIYFGEGSWLTVV.

The rearrangement joins TRBV2 to TRBJ2-7; the match to TRBD2 covers 10 bases. Losses at the gene ends were 9 bases for V and 5 bases for J; bases not matched to a gene: 7. The CDR3 is made up of 13 amino acids. The germline V gene has CDR1 SNHLY and CDR2 FYNNEI. DNA for the CDR3: TGTGCCAGGGAAGCGGGAGGGGCCGACGAGCAGTACTTC. Translating gives CAREAGGADEQYF.

This clonotype has a count of ten or more. This chain uses TRBV25-1 with TRBJ2-7, with 7 positions matching TRBD2. The CDR3 spans 18 residues. J lost 0 bases, V lost 2 bases, and 13 bases had no gene match. Germline loops: CDR1 MGHDK, CDR2 SYGVNS. The CDR3 DNA reads TGTGCCAGCAGTGAACCCTCCATGTCAGCGGGGCTCTCCTACGAGCAGTACTTC. It yields the protein CASSEPSMSAGLSYEQYF.

This clonotype was seen ten or more times. The chain's CDR3 is CASSARGLATNEKLFF. CDR3 nucleotide sequence: TGTGCCAGCAGTGCAAGAGGACTTGCAACTAATGAAAAACTGTTTTTT. The chain has TRBV7-2 and TRBJ1-4; no reliable D call. The CDR3 is 16 amino acids. Trimming removed 6 bases at V and 0 bases at J, with 14 bases between. Germline CDR1 reads SGHTA; CDR2 reads FQGNSA. The whole variable domain, remainder taken from reference TRBV7-2 and TRBJ1-4, is GAGVSQSPSNKVTEKGKDVELRCDPISGHTALYWYRQSLGQGLEFLIYFQGNSAPDKSGLPSDRFSAERTGGSVSTLTIQRTQQEDSAVYLCASSARGLATNEKLFFGSGTQLSVL.

The chain employs TRBV25-1 and TRBJ2-6; the D gene is possibly TRBD2 (6 bases). There are 16 residues in the CDR3. The germline CDR1 and CDR2 sequences are MGHDK and SYGVNS. Trimming stripped 3 bases from V and 0 bases from J, with 9 bases between. CDR3 residues: CASSDGGVSGANVLTF. The CDR3 DNA is TGTGCCAGCAGTGATGGCGGGGTCTCTGGGGCCAACGTCCTGACTTTC.

This clonotype was observed a handful of times. V usage is TRBV6-2 or TRBV6-3 and J usage is TRBJ1-5; 7 positions agree with TRBD1. J was trimmed by 6 bases and V by 5 bases; bases with no gene match: 1. This CDR3 contains 12 residues. The germline V gene encodes CDR1 MNHEY and CDR2 SVGEGT. Here the CDR3 DNA reads TGTGCCAGCAGTGACAGGGCTCAGCCCCAGCATTTT. This gives the protein CASSDRAQPQHF.

In this sample, this clonotype turned up many times. The chain has TRBV9 and TRBJ2-5; 8 bases fit TRBD2. The CDR3 length is 15 residues. J gave up 4 bases and V 3 bases, and 8 bases lay outside the gene matches. Germline CDR1 SGDLS, CDR2 YYNGEE. The CDR3: CASSERRGGGETQYF. In nucleotides, the CDR3 is TGTGCCAGCAGCGAGCGCCGGGGGGGCGGAGAGACCCAGTACTTC. Together with reference TRBV9 and TRBJ2-5, the CDR3 gives the full variable domain: DSGVTQTPKHLITATGQRVTLRCSPRSGDLSVYWYQQSLDQGLQFLIQYYNGEERAKGNILERFSAQQFPDLHSELNLSSLELGDSALYFCASSERRGGGETQYFGPGTRLLVL.

The chain is built from TRBV4-1 and TRBJ2-7; 9 positions agree with TRBD2. The CDR3 has 15 amino acids. Germline loops: CDR1 MGHRA, CDR2 YSYEKL. V lost 5 bases, J lost 3 bases, and 8 bases stayed unmatched. The CDR3 DNA sequence: TGCGCCAGCAGCGCCACTAGCGGGCGAATCTACGAGCAGTACTTC. It encodes CASSATSGRIYEQYF.

This chain joins TRBV7-9 and TRBJ2-5; D is uncertain. With 11 bases removed from V and 5 bases from J, the gap between germline ends came to 12 bases. This CDR3 has 11 amino acids. The germline CDR1 and CDR2 sequences are SEHNR and FQNEAQ (reference sequence). CDR3 protein: CAWSVIETQYF. DNA of the CDR3: TGTGCCTGGAGTGTAATCGAGACCCAGTACTTC. Using reference TRBV7-9 and TRBJ2-5 for the parts outside the CDR3, the full variable domain is DTGVSQNPRHKITKRGQNVTFRCDPISEHNRLYWYRQTLGQGPEFLTYFQNEAQLEKSRLLSDRFSAERPKGSFSTLEIQRTEQGDSAMYLCAWSVIETQYFGPGTRLLVL.

In its sample, this clonotype was seen many times. The chain recombines TRBV5-1 with TRBJ1-4; a possible D gene is TRBD1 (5 bases). Germline values: CDR1 SGHRS, CDR2 YFSETQ. The CDR3 contains 14 residues. V shed 4 bases and J shed 7 bases, with 14 bases lying between them. This chain's CDR3 is CASSDGTSVEKLFF. Here the CDR3 DNA reads TGCGCCAGCAGCGACGGGACGTCGGTTGAAAAACTGTTTTTT.

This clonotype was observed a few times. V is TRBV7-9 and J is TRBJ2-2; 7 nucleotides agree with TRBD1. The CDR3 loop spans 16 amino acids. V shed 3 bases and J 6 bases; nucleotides not matched to a gene: 10. CDR1 and CDR2 from the germline V gene are SEHNR and FQNEAQ (reference sequence). CDR3 sequence (DNA): TGTGCCAGCAGCTTGGCCGGGACAGTCGGCCCCGGGGAGCTGTTTTTT. Its translation is CASSLAGTVGPGELFF.

The sample holds many counts of this clonotype. This chain joins TRBV5-5 and TRBJ1-1; 7 positions agree with TRBD1. Germline CDR1 is SGHKS and CDR2 is YYEKEE (reference sequence). The V gene end was trimmed by 4 bases and the J gene end by 4 bases; junction bases not matched to a gene: 7. CDR3 length: 14 residues. The CDR3 sequence: CASSLYRGGTEAFF. Written as DNA, the CDR3 is TGTGCCAGCAGCCTATACAGGGGCGGCACTGAAGCTTTCTTT.

This clonotype was seen repeatedly, ten times or more. The CDR3 DNA sequence: TGTGCCGGACAGGGGAATGGGGCCAACGTCCTGACTTTC. It specifies CAGQGNGANVLTF. This chain uses TRBV2 with TRBJ2-6, with 9 bases lining up with TRBD1. CDR3 length equals 13 residues. Germline V CDR1 and CDR2: SNHLY, FYNNEI. Unmatched junction bases numbered 2, after V lost 11 bases and J lost 3 bases.

On this clonotype itself: Its ends do not fully match the called genes, so a read error is possible. This chain joins TRBV12-3 or TRBV12-4 and TRBJ2-7, with 8 bases matching TRBD1. The CDR3 sequence is 15 residues long. CDR3 DNA sequence: TGTGCCAGCAGGCCCGGACAGGGTATGTCCTGCGAGCAGTACTTC. Residues: CASRPGQGMSCEQYF.

This clonotype has ten or more counts. The V and J genes are TRBV10-3 and TRBJ2-7; D call uncertain. Trimming stripped 5 bases from V and 1 base from J, with 6 bases between. This CDR3 spans 12 amino acids. The V gene's germline CDR1 is ENHRY and CDR2 SYGVKD. This CDR3 reads CAISPRSYEQYF. The DNA for the CDR3 is TGTGCCATCAGTCCAAGGTCCTACGAGCAGTACTTC.

This clonotype came up a few times. This chain joins TRBV27 and TRBJ2-7; no definite D call. CDR1 and CDR2 (germline): MNHEY, SMNVEV (reference sequence). The CDR3 runs to 16 residues. The germline V and J ends were trimmed by 7 bases and 1 base, with 20 bases remaining between them. The chain's CDR3 is CASTTGWPANSYEQYF. DNA for the CDR3: TGTGCCAGCACCACCGGGTGGCCTGCGAATTCCTACGAGCAGTACTTC.